The source of this T cell receptor beta chain is a study of T cell responses to AZD1222 COVID-19 vaccine. Of note for this clone: Its specificity is unknown.

Study-level results: White British ancestry dominated among donors, who included more females, and clonal diversity was possibly underestimated. Spike-specific TCR breadth and depth were elevated following two AZD1222 doses.

Sequencing used immunoSEQ multiplex PCR; TCRdb keeps in-frame clones, though not all of them. The repertoire includes around 130,000 clones, nearly 90% of them detected once, and approximately 6% sits in the top ten. This CDR3 region has 15 residues. Per the germline V gene, CDR1 is MNHEY and CDR2 is SMNVEV (reference sequence). Trimming took 5 bases from V and 2 from J; bases not matched to a gene: 4. The V and J genes are TRBV27 and TRBJ2-2, with 8 bases fitting TRBD2. The sample was peripheral blood, taken 28 days after the second AZD1222 dose. The receptor's source is an adult who received the AZD1222 COVID-19 vaccine. The CDR3 nucleotides read TGTGCCAGCAGTCCCTTAGCGGGAAACACCGGGGAGCTGTTTTTT. Its translation is CASSPLAGNTGELFF.